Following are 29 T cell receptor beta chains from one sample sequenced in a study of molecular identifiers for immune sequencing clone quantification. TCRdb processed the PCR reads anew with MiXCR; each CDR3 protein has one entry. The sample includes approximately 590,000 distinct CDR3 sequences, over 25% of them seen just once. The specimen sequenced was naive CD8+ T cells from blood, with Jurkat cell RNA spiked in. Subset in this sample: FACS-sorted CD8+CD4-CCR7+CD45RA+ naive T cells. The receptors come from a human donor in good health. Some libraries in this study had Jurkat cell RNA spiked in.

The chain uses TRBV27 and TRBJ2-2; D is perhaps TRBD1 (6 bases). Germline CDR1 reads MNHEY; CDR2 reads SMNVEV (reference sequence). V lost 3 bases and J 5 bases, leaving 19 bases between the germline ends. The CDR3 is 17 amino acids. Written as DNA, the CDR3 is TGTGCCAGCAGTTTCGTACAGGTCCAGGGGTTTACCGGGGAGCTGTTTTTT. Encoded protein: CASSFVQVQGFTGELFF.

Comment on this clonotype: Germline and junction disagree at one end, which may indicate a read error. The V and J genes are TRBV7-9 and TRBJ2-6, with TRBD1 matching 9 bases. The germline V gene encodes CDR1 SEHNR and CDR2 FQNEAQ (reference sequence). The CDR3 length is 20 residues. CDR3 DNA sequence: TGTGCCAGCAGCTCACTAGAGGGACAGGGATACCCCTCTGGGTCCAACGTCCTGACTTTC. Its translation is CASSSLEGQGYPSGSNVLTF.

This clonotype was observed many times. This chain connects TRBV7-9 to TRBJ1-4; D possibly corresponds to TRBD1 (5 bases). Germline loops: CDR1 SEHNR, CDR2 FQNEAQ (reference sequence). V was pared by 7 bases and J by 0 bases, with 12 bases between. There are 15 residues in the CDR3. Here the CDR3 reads CASTPGETTNEKLFF. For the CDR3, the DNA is TGTGCCAGCACTCCGGGGGAAACAACTAATGAAAAACTGTTTTTT. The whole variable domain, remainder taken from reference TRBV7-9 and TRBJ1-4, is DTGVSQNPRHKITKRGQNVTFRCDPISEHNRLYWYRQTLGQGPEFLTYFQNEAQLEKSRLLSDRFSAERPKGSFSTLEIQRTEQGDSAMYLCASTPGETTNEKLFFGSGTQLSVL.

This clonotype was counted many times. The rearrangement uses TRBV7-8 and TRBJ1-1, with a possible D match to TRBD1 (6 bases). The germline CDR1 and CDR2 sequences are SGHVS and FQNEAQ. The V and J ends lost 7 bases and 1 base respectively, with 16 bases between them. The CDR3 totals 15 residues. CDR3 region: CASTWGGATNTEAFF. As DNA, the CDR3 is TGTGCCAGCACCTGGGGGGGGGCAACGAACACTGAAGCTTTCTTT.

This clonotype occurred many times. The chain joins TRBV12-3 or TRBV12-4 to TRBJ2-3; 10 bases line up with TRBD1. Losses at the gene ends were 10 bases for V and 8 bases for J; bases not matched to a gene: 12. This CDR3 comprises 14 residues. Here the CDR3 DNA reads TGTGCCACCGGGGGGACAGGGGTTTCCGGTACGCAGTATTTT. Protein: CATGGTGVSGTQYF.

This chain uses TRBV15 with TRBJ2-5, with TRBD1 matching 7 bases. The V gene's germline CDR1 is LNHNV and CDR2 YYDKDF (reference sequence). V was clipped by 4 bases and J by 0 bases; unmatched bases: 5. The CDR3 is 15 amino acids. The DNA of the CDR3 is TGTGCCACCAGCAATCCTGACAGGGACCAAGAGACCCAGTACTTC. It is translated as CATSNPDRDQETQYF.

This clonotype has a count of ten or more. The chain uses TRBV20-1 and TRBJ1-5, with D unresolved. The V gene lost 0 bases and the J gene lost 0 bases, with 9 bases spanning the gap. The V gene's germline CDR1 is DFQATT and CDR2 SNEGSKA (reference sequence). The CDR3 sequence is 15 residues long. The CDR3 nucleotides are TGCAGTGCTAGAGAGGGCTTCAATAGCAATCAGCCCCAGCATTTT. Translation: CSAREGFNSNQPQHF.

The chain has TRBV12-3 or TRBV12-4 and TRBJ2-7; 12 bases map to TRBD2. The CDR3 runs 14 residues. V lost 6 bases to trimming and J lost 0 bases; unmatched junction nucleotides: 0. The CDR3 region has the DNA TGTGCCAGCAGGACTAGCGGGGGCTCCTACGAGCAGTACTTC. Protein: CASRTSGGSYEQYF.

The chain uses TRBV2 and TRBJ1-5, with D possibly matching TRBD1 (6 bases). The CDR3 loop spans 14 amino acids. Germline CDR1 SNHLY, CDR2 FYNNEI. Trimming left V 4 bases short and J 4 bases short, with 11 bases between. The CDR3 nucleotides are TGTGCCAGCAGTGCATTAGGGGGTAATCAGCCCCAGCATTTT. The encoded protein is CASSALGGNQPQHF.

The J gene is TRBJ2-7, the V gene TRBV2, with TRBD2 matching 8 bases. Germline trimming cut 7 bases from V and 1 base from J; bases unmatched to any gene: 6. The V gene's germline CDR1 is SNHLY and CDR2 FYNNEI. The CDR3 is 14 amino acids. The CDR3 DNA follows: TGTGCCAGCAACCTACTAGCGGAGTCCTACGAGCAGTACTTC. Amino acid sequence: CASNLLAESYEQYF.

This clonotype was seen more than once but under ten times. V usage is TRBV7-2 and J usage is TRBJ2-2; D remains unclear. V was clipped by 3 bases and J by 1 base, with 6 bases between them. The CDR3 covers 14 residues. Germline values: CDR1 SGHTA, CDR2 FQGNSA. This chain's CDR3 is CASSFWGNTGELFF. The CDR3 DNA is TGTGCCAGCAGCTTCTGGGGGAACACCGGGGAGCTGTTTTTT.

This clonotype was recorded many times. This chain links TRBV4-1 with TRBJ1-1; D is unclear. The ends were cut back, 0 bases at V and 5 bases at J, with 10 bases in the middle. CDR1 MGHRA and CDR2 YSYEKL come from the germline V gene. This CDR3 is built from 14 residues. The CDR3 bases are TGCGCCAGCAGCCAAGATACCATGGAGACTGAAGCTTTCTTT. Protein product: CASSQDTMETEAFF.

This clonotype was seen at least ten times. CDR3 protein: CSAKVAGGLTTDTQYF. CDR3 bases: TGCAGTGCTAAAGTAGCGGGGGGCCTTACCACAGATACGCAGTATTTT. This chain connects TRBV20-1 to TRBJ2-3, with TRBD2 identical over 10 bases. Trimming at V came to 4 bases and at J to 2 bases, leaving 9 bases not matched to a gene. The CDR3 runs 16 residues. Germline-derived CDR1 and CDR2 are DFQATT and SNEGSKA (reference sequence).

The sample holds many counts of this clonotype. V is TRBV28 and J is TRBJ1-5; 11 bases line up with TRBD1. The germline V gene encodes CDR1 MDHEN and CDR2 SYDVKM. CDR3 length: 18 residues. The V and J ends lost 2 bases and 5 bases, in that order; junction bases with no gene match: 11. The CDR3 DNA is TGTGCCAGCAGTTTAAAGGTTCGGGACAGGGGGTTTCATCAGCCCCAGCATTTT. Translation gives CASSLKVRDRGFHQPQHF.

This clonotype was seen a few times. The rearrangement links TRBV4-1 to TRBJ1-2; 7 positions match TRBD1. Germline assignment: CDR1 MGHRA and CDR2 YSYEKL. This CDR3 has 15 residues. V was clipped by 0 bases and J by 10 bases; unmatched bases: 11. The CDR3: CASSQEPGTAANYTF. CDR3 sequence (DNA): TGCGCCAGCAGCCAAGAGCCGGGGACAGCCGCCAACTACACCTTC.

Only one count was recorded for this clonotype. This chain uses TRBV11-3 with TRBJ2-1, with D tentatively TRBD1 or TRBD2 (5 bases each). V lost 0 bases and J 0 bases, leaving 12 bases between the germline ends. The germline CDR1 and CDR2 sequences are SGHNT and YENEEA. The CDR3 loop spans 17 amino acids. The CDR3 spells CASSLDTGQNSYNEQFF. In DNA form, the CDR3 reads TGTGCCAGCAGCTTAGATACGGGGCAAAACTCCTACAATGAGCAGTTCTTC.

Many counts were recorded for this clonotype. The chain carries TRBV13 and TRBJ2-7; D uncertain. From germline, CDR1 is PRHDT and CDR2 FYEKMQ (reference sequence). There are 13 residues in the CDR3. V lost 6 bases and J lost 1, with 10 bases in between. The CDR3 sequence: CASRNWGSYEQYF. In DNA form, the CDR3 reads TGTGCCAGCAGGAACTGGGGTTCCTACGAGCAGTACTTC.

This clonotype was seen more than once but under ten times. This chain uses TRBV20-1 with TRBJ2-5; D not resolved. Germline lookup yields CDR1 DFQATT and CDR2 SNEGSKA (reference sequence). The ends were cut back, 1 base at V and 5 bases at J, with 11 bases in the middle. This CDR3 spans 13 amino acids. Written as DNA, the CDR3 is TGCAGTGCTAGAGCCCCTACCTGGGAGACCCAGTACTTC. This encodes CSARAPTWETQYF.

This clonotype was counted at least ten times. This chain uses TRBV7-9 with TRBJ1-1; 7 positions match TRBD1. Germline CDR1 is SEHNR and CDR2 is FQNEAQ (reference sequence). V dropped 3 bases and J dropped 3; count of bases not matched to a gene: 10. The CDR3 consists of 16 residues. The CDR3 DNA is TGTGCCAGCAGCTTGTGGACAGGTTATGTGGACACTGAAGCTTTCTTT. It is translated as CASSLWTGYVDTEAFF.

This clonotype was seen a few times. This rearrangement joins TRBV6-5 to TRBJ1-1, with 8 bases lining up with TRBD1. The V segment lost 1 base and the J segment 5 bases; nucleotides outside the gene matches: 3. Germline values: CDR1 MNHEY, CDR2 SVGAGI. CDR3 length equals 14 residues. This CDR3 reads CASSYFGQGTEAFF. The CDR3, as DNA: TGTGCCAGCAGTTACTTCGGACAGGGTACTGAAGCTTTCTTT.

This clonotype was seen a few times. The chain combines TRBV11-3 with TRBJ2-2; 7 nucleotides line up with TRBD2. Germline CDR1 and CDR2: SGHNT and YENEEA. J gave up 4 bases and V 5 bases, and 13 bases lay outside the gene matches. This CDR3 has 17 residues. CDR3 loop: CASSQGLGGRGTGELFF. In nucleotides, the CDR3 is TGTGCCAGCAGCCAGGGACTCGGCGGGAGAGGCACCGGGGAGCTGTTTTTT.

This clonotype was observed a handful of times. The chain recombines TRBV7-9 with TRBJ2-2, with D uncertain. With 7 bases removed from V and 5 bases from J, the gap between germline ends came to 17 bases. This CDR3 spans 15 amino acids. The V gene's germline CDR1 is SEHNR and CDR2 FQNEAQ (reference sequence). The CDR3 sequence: CASTPTPPGTGELFF. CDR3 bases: TGTGCCAGCACCCCTACCCCCCCAGGAACCGGGGAGCTGTTTTTT.

The CDR3 DNA is TGCGCCAGCAGCCTCCGAGCGGCCCCGGCAGATACGCAGTATTTT. Residues: CASSLRAAPADTQYF. V is TRBV4-1 and J is TRBJ2-3; possible D gene TRBD2, 5 bases. The ends were cut back, 4 bases at V and 4 bases at J, with 15 bases in the middle. The CDR3 covers 15 residues. Germline V gene lookup returns CDR1 MGHRA and CDR2 YSYEKL.

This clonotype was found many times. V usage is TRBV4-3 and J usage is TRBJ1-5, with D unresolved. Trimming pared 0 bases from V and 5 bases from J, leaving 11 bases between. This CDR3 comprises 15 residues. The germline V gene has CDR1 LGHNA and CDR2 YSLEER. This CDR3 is CASSQEVDSYQPQHF. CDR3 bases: TGCGCCAGCAGCCAAGAGGTGGACTCATATCAGCCCCAGCATTTT.

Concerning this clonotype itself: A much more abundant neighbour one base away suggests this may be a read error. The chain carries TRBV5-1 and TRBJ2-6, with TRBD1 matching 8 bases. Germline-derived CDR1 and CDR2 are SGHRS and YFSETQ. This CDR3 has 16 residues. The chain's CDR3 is CASSAGGASGANVLAF. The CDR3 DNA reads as TGCGCCAGCAGCGCAGGGGGCGCAAGTGGGGCCAACGTCCTGGCTTTC.

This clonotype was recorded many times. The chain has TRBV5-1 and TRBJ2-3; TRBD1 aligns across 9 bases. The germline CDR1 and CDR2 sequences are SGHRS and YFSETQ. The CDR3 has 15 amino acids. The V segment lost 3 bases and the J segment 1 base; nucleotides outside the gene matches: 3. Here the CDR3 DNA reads TGCGCCAGCAGCTCCCGGGACAGGGGCACAGATACGCAGTATTTT. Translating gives CASSSRDRGTDTQYF.

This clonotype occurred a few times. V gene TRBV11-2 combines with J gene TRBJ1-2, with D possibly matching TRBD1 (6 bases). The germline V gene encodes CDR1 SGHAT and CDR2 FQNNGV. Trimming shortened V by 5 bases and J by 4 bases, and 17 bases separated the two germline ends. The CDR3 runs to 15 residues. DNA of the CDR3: TGTGCCAGCAGCCCGATGGGGGGGCGCGCCTATGGCTACACCTTC. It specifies CASSPMGGRAYGYTF.

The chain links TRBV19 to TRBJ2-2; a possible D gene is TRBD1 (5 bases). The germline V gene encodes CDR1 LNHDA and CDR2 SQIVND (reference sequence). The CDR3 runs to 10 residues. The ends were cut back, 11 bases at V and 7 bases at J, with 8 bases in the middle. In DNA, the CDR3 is TGTGCCTCTCAGGGCGGGGAGCTGTTTTTT. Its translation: CASQGGELFF.

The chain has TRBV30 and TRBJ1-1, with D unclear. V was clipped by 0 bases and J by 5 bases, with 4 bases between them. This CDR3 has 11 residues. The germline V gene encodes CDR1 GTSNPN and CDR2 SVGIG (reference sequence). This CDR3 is CAWSVPTEAFF. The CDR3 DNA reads TGTGCCTGGAGTGTCCCGACTGAAGCTTTCTTT.